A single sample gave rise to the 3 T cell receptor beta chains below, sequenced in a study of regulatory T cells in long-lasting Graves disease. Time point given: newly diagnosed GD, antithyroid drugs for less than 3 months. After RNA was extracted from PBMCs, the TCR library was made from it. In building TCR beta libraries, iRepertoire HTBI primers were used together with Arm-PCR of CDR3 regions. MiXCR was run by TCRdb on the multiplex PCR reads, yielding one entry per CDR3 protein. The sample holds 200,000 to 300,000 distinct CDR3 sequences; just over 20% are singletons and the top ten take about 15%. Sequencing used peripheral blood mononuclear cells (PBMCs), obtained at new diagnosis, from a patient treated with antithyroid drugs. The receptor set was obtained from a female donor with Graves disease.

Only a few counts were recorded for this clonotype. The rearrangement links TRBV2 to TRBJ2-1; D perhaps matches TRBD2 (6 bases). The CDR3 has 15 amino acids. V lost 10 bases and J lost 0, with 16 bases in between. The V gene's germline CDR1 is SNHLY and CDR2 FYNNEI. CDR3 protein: CAISGRYGSYNEQFF. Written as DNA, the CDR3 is TGTGCCATATCTGGGAGGTACGGCTCCTACAATGAGCAGTTCTTC.

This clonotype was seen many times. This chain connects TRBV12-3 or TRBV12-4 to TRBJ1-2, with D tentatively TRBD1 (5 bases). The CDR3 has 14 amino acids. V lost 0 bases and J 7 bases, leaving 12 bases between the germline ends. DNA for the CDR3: TGTGCCAGCAGTTTAGCGCAGGGTTTTCCTGGCTACACCTTC. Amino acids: CASSLAQGFPGYTF.

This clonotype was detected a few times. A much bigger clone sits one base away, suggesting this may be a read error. The CDR3 nucleotides read TGTGCCAGCAGTTACTACACTCAAAAGGACAATGAGCAGTTCTTC. Its protein product is CASSYYTQKDNEQFF. V gene TRBV6-2 or TRBV6-3 combines with J gene TRBJ2-1; D unclear. Looked up from germline, CDR1 is MNHEY and CDR2 is SVGEGT. Trimming took 1 base from V and 5 from J, leaving 12 bases between them. The CDR3 is made up of 15 amino acids.